The 11 T cell receptor beta chains below all came from one sample that was sequenced in a study of CD8 T cells in ankylosing spondylitis. TCRdb ran MiXCR on the 5' RACE reads and lists one entry per CDR3 protein. The sample shows a few hundred thousand distinct CDR3 sequences, approximately 20% of them seen only once. Study results and limitations: Seemingly characteristic of ankylosing spondylitis blood was a TCR beta motif consisting of under ten highly homologous variants.

No antigen has been assigned to these receptors. The material sequenced was blood, either unsorted or a sorted T cell fraction (not recorded which). Receptors originate from a male donor with ankylosing spondylitis.

The rearrangement uses TRBV30 and TRBJ1-1; 8 bases align to TRBD1. CDR3 length: 12 amino acids. Germline V gene data show CDR1 as GTSNPN and CDR2 as SVGIG (reference sequence). The V and J ends lost 8 bases and 0 bases, in that order; junction bases with no gene match: 2. CDR3 residues: CAEDRVNTEAFF. The DNA for the CDR3 is TGTGCCGAGGACAGGGTGAACACTGAAGCTTTCTTT.

This clonotype was seen just once. V usage is TRBV3-1 and J usage is TRBJ2-7, with 8 bases identical to TRBD1. The V segment lost 5 bases and the J segment 2 bases; nucleotides outside the gene matches: 8. Germline lookup yields CDR1 LGHDT and CDR2 YNNKEL (reference sequence). This CDR3 is 15 amino acids long. The CDR3 DNA sequence: TGTGCCAGCAGCTTTACGACAGGGGCACCCTACGAGCAGTACTTC. Its translation: CASSFTTGAPYEQYF.

The genes are TRBV24-1 and TRBJ2-1, with TRBD2 matching over 14 bases. The ends lost 5 bases at V and 5 bases at J; junction bases unmatched: 4. CDR3 length: 16 amino acids. CDR1 and CDR2 (germline): KGHDR, SFDVKD. Here the CDR3 reads CATSGTSGRNDNEQFF. The CDR3 DNA reads as TGTGCCACCAGTGGGACTAGCGGGAGGAACGACAATGAGCAGTTCTTC.

J is TRBJ1-1 and V is TRBV4-1; TRBD1 is a possible D gene (6 bases). This CDR3 has 13 residues. CDR1 MGHRA and CDR2 YSYEKL come from the germline V gene. The germline V and J ends were trimmed by 0 bases and 6 bases, with 8 bases remaining between them. The CDR3 sequence is CASSQEGGSEAFF. As DNA, the CDR3 is TGCGCCAGCAGCCAAGAGGGGGGCTCTGAAGCTTTCTTT.

This clonotype showed up just a few times. The gene calls are TRBV28 and TRBJ2-7; the match to TRBD2 covers 10 bases. The CDR3 totals 17 residues. Germline assignment: CDR1 MDHEN and CDR2 SYDVKM. J was trimmed by 0 bases and V by 5 bases; bases with no gene match: 10. CDR3 sequence reads: CASSAGTSASSSYEQYF. In nucleotides, the CDR3 is TGTGCCAGCAGTGCCGGGACTAGCGCCTCAAGCTCCTACGAGCAGTACTTC.

This chain links TRBV10-3 with TRBJ1-1; D remains ambiguous. The V end lost 3 bases, the J end lost 5 bases, and 16 bases lay between the germline ends. This CDR3 has 15 amino acids. CDR1 ENHRY and CDR2 SYGVKD come from the germline V gene. This chain's CDR3 is CAISDPHGGVTEAFF. DNA for the CDR3: TGTGCCATCAGTGACCCCCATGGCGGCGTTACTGAAGCTTTCTTT.

The chain links TRBV21-1 to TRBJ1-4; the table's D call TRBD1 went unverified against the DNA. TRBV21-1 is a pseudogene segment. This CDR3 spans 11 amino acids. The CDR3 loop reads CASSAPGRLFF. The CDR3 nucleotides read TGTGCCAGCAGCGCACCCGGCCGGCTGTTTTTT.

The V gene is TRBV20-1, the J gene TRBJ1-4, with 11 bases lining up with TRBD1. The V and J ends lost 5 bases and 0 bases, in that order; junction bases with no gene match: 2. Germline V gene lookup returns CDR1 DFQATT and CDR2 SNEGSKA (reference sequence). This CDR3 is 15 amino acids long. CDR3: CSALGQGATNEKLFF. The CDR3 DNA reads as TGCAGTGCTTTGGGACAGGGGGCAACTAATGAAAAACTGTTTTTT.

In this sample, this clonotype turned up a few times. V gene TRBV27 combines with J gene TRBJ2-1; D gene unclear. CDR1 MNHEY and CDR2 SMNVEV come from the germline V gene (reference sequence). The CDR3 extends over 12 amino acids. V lost 8 bases and J 6 bases, leaving 11 bases between the germline ends. The chain's CDR3 is CASGAIANEQFF. The CDR3 bases are TGTGCCAGCGGCGCGATTGCCAATGAGCAGTTCTTC.

The J gene is TRBJ2-1, the V gene TRBV6-4; 10 nucleotides line up with TRBD2. This CDR3 is built from 15 residues. The germline V gene has CDR1 MRHNA and CDR2 SNTAGT. The trim removed 5 bases at V and 3 bases at J, leaving 4 bases unmatched. The CDR3 region has the DNA TGTGCCAGCAGTAACCTAGCGGGGGTCTACAATGAGCAGTTCTTC. Encoded protein: CASSNLAGVYNEQFF.

The chain's CDR3 is CASSSFEGTEAFF. CDR3 DNA sequence: TGTGCCAGCAGTTCGTTCGAGGGCACTGAAGCTTTCTTT. The chain uses TRBV7-9 and TRBJ1-1, with unresolved D. Trimming cost V 6 bases and J 4 bases, with 12 bases left between them. This CDR3 is built from 13 residues. Germline CDR1 and CDR2: SEHNR and FQNEAQ (reference sequence). The whole variable domain, filled in from reference TRBV7-9 and TRBJ1-1, reads DTGVSQNPRHKITKRGQNVTFRCDPISEHNRLYWYRQTLGQGPEFLTYFQNEAQLEKSRLLSDRFSAERPKGSFSTLEIQRTEQGDSAMYLCASSSFEGTEAFFGQGTRLTVV.